One and the same sample provided the 27 T cell receptor beta chains below, sequenced in a study of T cells in Graves' hyperthyroidism and ophthalmopathy. The TCR beta CDR3 regions underwent amplification using RNA transcripts as the source. A first-round RT-PCR of the TCR CDR3 used the HTBI primer set. TCRdb passed the multiplex PCR reads through MiXCR, listing each CDR3 protein once. The data show 480,000 or so distinct CDR3 sequences, over 35% seen once. Sequencing was carried out using peripheral blood or thyroid tissue (not recorded which). All receptors derive from an adult woman with Graves' disease, either hyperthyroidism or ophthalmopathy (not recorded which).

This clonotype was recorded at least ten times. The rearrangement uses TRBV6-1 and TRBJ1-1, with TRBD1 as a possible D gene (5 bases). From germline, CDR1 is MNHNS and CDR2 SASEGT. Trimming took 8 bases from V and 5 from J, leaving 15 bases between them. The CDR3 is 13 residues long. The CDR3 DNA is TGTGCCAGCTCCCCGGGGCCGTGGACTGAAGCTTTCTTT. Its translation: CASSPGPWTEAFF.

This clonotype came up many times. The CDR3 coding sequence is TGTGCCAGCAGCTTAAACGGGGGTGGTGGCTCCTACGAGCAGTACTTC. Translation: CASSLNGGGGSYEQYF. V and J are TRBV7-3 and TRBJ2-7, with D tentatively TRBD2 (6 bases). V was shortened by 1 base and J by 0 bases, with 13 bases between the two germline ends. Germline lookup yields CDR1 SGHTA and CDR2 FQGTGA. The CDR3 runs to 16 residues. Supplemented by reference TRBV7-3 and TRBJ2-7, the full variable domain reads GAGVSQTPSNKVTEKGKYVELRCDPISGHTALYWYRQSLGQGPEFLIYFQGTGAADDSGLPNDRFFAVRPEGSVSTLKIQRTERGDSAVYLCASSLNGGGGSYEQYFGPGTRLTVT.

The genes are TRBV19 and TRBJ1-5; D gene unclear. Germline CDR1 reads LNHDA; CDR2 reads SQIVND (reference sequence). With 9 bases removed from V and 5 bases from J, the gap between germline ends came to 11 bases. The CDR3 loop spans 12 amino acids. The CDR3 nucleotides read TGTGCCAGCACCGCCTCGGATCAGCCCCAGCATTTT. Its protein product is CASTASDQPQHF.

J is TRBJ1-1 and V is TRBV19; TRBD1 is a possible D gene (6 bases). The V gene lost 5 bases and the J gene lost 3 bases, with 13 bases spanning the gap. Germline CDR1 LNHDA, CDR2 SQIVND (reference sequence). The length of the CDR3 is 14 residues. The CDR3 DNA reads TGTGCCAGTAGTGTGACAGGAGGGGACACTGAAGCTTTCTTT. Residues: CASSVTGGDTEAFF.

The chain is built from TRBV12-3 or TRBV12-4 and TRBJ2-2, with D tentatively TRBD2 (6 bases). Trimming removed 7 bases from V and 6 bases from J, with 15 bases in between. There are 14 residues in the CDR3. The CDR3 protein is CASTTPRGPGELFF. DNA for the CDR3: TGTGCCAGCACCACCCCGCGGGGCCCCGGGGAGCTGTTTTTT.

This chain joins TRBV7-9 and TRBJ2-7, with 7 bases identical to TRBD2. Germline trimming cut 8 bases from V and 0 bases from J; bases unmatched to any gene: 10. The germline V gene encodes CDR1 SEHNR and CDR2 FQNEAQ (reference sequence). The CDR3 sequence is 15 residues long. CDR3 amino acids: CASSQSSSGSYEQYF. Written as DNA, the CDR3 is TGTGCCAGCTCACAATCTTCTAGCGGCTCCTACGAGCAGTACTTC.

There are many counts of this clonotype. The V call is TRBV24-1, the J call TRBJ1-1, with 7 bases that match TRBD1. The CDR3 extends over 15 amino acids. Germline values: CDR1 KGHDR, CDR2 SFDVKD. V shed 5 bases, J shed 3 bases, and the junction held 8 bases outside the gene matches. The chain's CDR3 is CATSAGTAGDTEAFF. CDR3 sequence (DNA): TGTGCCACCAGTGCCGGGACAGCTGGGGACACTGAAGCTTTCTTT.

This rearrangement joins TRBV19 to TRBJ1-5, with D uncertain. The germline V gene has CDR1 LNHDA and CDR2 SQIVND (reference sequence). V gave up 1 base and J gave up 2 bases, with 15 bases separating them. This CDR3 region has 17 residues. CDR3 nucleotide sequence: TGTGCCAGTAGTATAGCCCCGGCAGAGGCACGCAATCAGCCCCAGCATTTT. Protein product: CASSIAPAEARNQPQHF.

At least ten counts were recorded for this clonotype. This chain links TRBV29-1 with TRBJ2-7; D perhaps matches TRBD2 (6 bases). This CDR3 comprises 14 residues. Trimming pared 4 bases from V and 6 bases from J, leaving 19 bases between. The germline V gene encodes CDR1 SQVTM and CDR2 ANQGSEA. The CDR3 region has the DNA TGCAGCGTTGGCCCTGGCAGTCAGGGACTCGAGCAGTACTTC. It codes for CSVGPGSQGLEQYF.

This clonotype came up many times. The chain's CDR3 is CSAPSTVQDSPLHF. DNA for the CDR3: TGCAGTGCTCCTTCGACAGTTCAGGATTCACCCCTCCACTTT. The J gene is TRBJ1-6, the V gene TRBV20-1; D may be TRBD1 (5 bases). The CDR3 is 14 amino acids. The V gene lost 5 bases and the J gene lost 8 bases, with 16 bases spanning the gap. CDR1 is DFQATT and CDR2 is SNEGSKA in the germline V gene (reference sequence).

At least ten counts were recorded for this clonotype. The chain is built from TRBV19 and TRBJ1-1; no clear D. V was pared by 3 bases and J by 5 bases, with 13 bases between. This CDR3 comprises 14 residues. CDR1 and CDR2 from the germline V gene are LNHDA and SQIVND (reference sequence). The chain's CDR3 is CASSMGTGGTEAFF. In DNA form, the CDR3 reads TGTGCCAGTAGTATGGGAACCGGAGGGACTGAAGCTTTCTTT. Using reference TRBV19 and TRBJ1-1 for the parts outside the CDR3, the full variable domain is DGGITQSPKYLFRKEGQNVTLSCEQNLNHDAMYWYRQDPGQGLRLIYYSQIVNDFQKGDIAEGYSVSREKKESFPLTVTSAQKNPTAFYLCASSMGTGGTEAFFGQGTRLTVV.

This clonotype came up a few times. DNA for the CDR3: TGCGCCAGCAGCCAAGAAGAGTTCGGGGAGCTGTTTTTT. It codes for CASSQEEFGELFF. This sequence joins TRBV4-3 and TRBJ2-2; D is ambiguous. The germline V and J ends were trimmed by 0 bases and 7 bases, with 6 bases remaining between them. The germline gives CDR1 LGHNA, CDR2 YSLEER. The CDR3 contains 13 residues.

This clonotype was seen repeatedly, ten times or more. This rearrangement joins TRBV20-1 to TRBJ1-1, with D possibly being TRBD1 (5 bases). The V gene's germline CDR1 is DFQATT and CDR2 SNEGSKA (reference sequence). Trimming left V 0 bases short and J 5 bases short, with 16 bases between. The CDR3 runs to 15 residues. The CDR3 loop reads CSARDGQGLGTEAFF. The CDR3 nucleotides are TGCAGTGCTAGAGACGGGCAGGGCCTGGGGACTGAAGCTTTCTTT.

The sample holds many counts of this clonotype. CDR3: CASSRRGGPHSGANVLTF. CDR3 DNA sequence: TGTGCCAGCAGTCGAAGAGGGGGCCCCCACTCTGGGGCCAACGTCCTGACTTTC. This rearrangement joins TRBV7-8 to TRBJ2-6, with 7 bases identical to TRBD1. Germline trimming cut 6 bases from V and 0 bases from J; bases unmatched to any gene: 11. The CDR3 consists of 18 residues. CDR1 is SGHVS and CDR2 is FQNEAQ in the germline V gene.

This clonotype was picked up many times. The CDR3 region has the DNA TGTGCCAGCAGCTCACAACCGAACACTGAAGCTTTCTTT. This gives the protein CASSSQPNTEAFF. The chain is built from TRBV7-3 and TRBJ1-1; the D is unclear. Germline lookup yields CDR1 SGHTA and CDR2 FQGTGA. The V end lost 4 bases, the J end lost 1 base, and 7 bases lay between the germline ends. The CDR3 spans 13 residues.

V and J are TRBV10-2 and TRBJ1-5; no reliable D call. Germline V gives CDR1 WSHSY, CDR2 SAAADI. Trimming took off 3 bases at V and 11 bases at J, with 29 bases between the two ends. This CDR3 contains 18 residues. Here the CDR3 reads CASSDSAALKGLQETQHF. The CDR3 region has the DNA TGCGCCAGCAGTGACTCAGCGGCCCTAAAAGGGCTCCAAGAGACCCAGCATTTT.

CDR3: CASARKNTEAFF. CDR3 in DNA: TGTGCCAGCGCGAGGAAGAACACTGAAGCTTTCTTT. The chain recombines TRBV6-1 with TRBJ1-1; no firm D call. This CDR3 contains 12 residues. Per the germline V gene, CDR1 is MNHNS and CDR2 is SASEGT. V lost 8 bases and J lost 1, with 8 bases in between.

This clonotype was observed a handful of times. The J gene is TRBJ2-7, the V gene TRBV12-3 or TRBV12-4; possible D gene TRBD1, 5 bases. Trimming shortened V by 5 bases and J by 4 bases, and 12 bases separated the two germline ends. This CDR3 is 13 amino acids long. CDR3 region: CASSPPAGYEQYF. Written as DNA, the CDR3 is TGTGCCAGCAGTCCCCCGGCAGGGTACGAGCAGTACTTC.

CDR3 DNA: TGTGCCACCAGTAGGGACAGGGGTGGAGTTGGCTACACCTTC. Translated: CATSRDRGGVGYTF. The V and J genes are TRBV15 and TRBJ1-2; TRBD1 matches 10 bases. The CDR3 has 14 amino acids. The V gene end was trimmed by 6 bases and the J gene end by 7 bases; junction bases not matched to a gene: 8. Germline lookup yields CDR1 LNHNV and CDR2 YYDKDF (reference sequence).

This chain uses TRBV5-1 with TRBJ1-6, with D tentatively TRBD1 (6 bases). The V gene lost 4 bases and the J gene lost 10 bases, with 15 bases spanning the gap. The CDR3 extends over 14 amino acids. CDR1 SGHRS and CDR2 YFSETQ come from the germline V gene. This CDR3 reads CASSEGQGLSPLHF. CDR3 nucleotides: TGCGCCAGCAGCGAGGGGCAGGGGTTGTCACCCCTCCACTTT. Full variable domain (remainder filled in from reference TRBV5-1 and TRBJ1-6): KAGVTQTPRYLIKTRGQQVTLSCSPISGHRSVSWYQQTPGQGLQFLFEYFSETQRNKGNFPGRFSGRQFSNSRSEMNVSTLELGDSALYLCASSEGQGLSPLHFGNGTRLTVT.

The V and J genes are TRBV2 and TRBJ1-1, with no clear D. There are 12 residues in the CDR3. Per germline, CDR1 SNHLY and CDR2 FYNNEI. Trimming pared 10 bases from V and 3 bases from J, leaving 12 bases between. The CDR3 DNA reads TGTGCCACCTTAGGAAGTCACACTGAAGCTTTCTTT. Translated, it gives CATLGSHTEAFF.

This chain links TRBV25-1 with TRBJ1-2; no definite D call. Germline lookup yields CDR1 MGHDK and CDR2 SYGVNS. Trimming shortened V by 8 bases and J by 8 bases, and 15 bases separated the two germline ends. The CDR3 is made up of 12 amino acids. CDR3 sequence (DNA): TGTGCCAGCGTTCGGGATTCGGGGGGCTACACCTTC. Translation gives CASVRDSGGYTF.

This rearrangement joins TRBV20-1 to TRBJ2-7; unclear D gene. Trimming removed 1 base at V and 3 bases at J, with 13 bases between. Germline CDR1 DFQATT, CDR2 SNEGSKA (reference sequence). The CDR3 consists of 14 residues. CDR3 residues: CSARAGGRYYEQYF. In nucleotides, the CDR3 is TGCAGTGCTAGAGCTGGCGGAAGGTACTACGAGCAGTACTTC.

This clonotype appeared many times. This sequence joins TRBV7-9 and TRBJ2-5; D gene uncertain. Per the germline V gene, CDR1 is SEHNR and CDR2 is FQNEAQ (reference sequence). The length of the CDR3 is 11 residues. V was clipped by 0 bases and J by 9 bases, with 5 bases between them. As DNA, the CDR3 is TGTGCCAGCAGCTTAGCAGACTCCCAGTACTTC. Translated, it gives CASSLADSQYF. Supplemented by reference TRBV7-9 and TRBJ2-5, the full variable domain reads DTGVSQNPRHKITKRGQNVTFRCDPISEHNRLYWYRQTLGQGPEFLTYFQNEAQLEKSRLLSDRFSAERPKGSFSTLEIQRTEQGDSAMYLCASSLADSQYFGPGTRLLVL.

This clonotype has a count of ten or more. This chain connects TRBV28 to TRBJ2-5; D is possibly TRBD1 (5 bases). Deletions cut 6 bases from V and 5 bases from J, with 10 bases between. This CDR3 is 12 amino acids long. In germline, CDR1 is MDHEN, CDR2 SYDVKM. The CDR3: CASRRGTETQYF. Written as DNA, the CDR3 is TGTGCCAGCAGAAGGGGAACGGAGACCCAGTACTTC. The variable domain in full, completed from reference TRBV28 and TRBJ2-5, reads DVKVTQSSRYLVKRTGEKVFLECVQDMDHENMFWYRQDPGLGLRLIYFSYDVKMKEKGDIPEGYSVSREKKERFSLILESASTNQTSMYLCASRRGTETQYFGPGTRLLVL.

The chain recombines TRBV7-3 with TRBJ2-2; D unclear. Germline V gene data show CDR1 as SGHTA and CDR2 as FQGTGA. The CDR3 is 16 residues long. V shed 0 bases and J shed 0 bases, with 8 bases lying between them. The chain's CDR3 is CASSLTLSSNTGELFF. DNA of the CDR3: TGTGCCAGCAGCTTAACTCTCTCTTCGAACACCGGGGAGCTGTTTTTT.

In its sample, this clonotype was seen a few times. This chain uses TRBV11-2 with TRBJ1-2; D unclear. Trimming pared 5 bases from V and 8 bases from J, leaving 21 bases between. CDR1 and CDR2 from the germline V gene are SGHAT and FQNNGV. This CDR3 is built from 15 residues. The CDR3 nucleotides are TGTGCCAGCAGCCGACAATATGATCAAACGGGAGGCTACACCTTC. This encodes CASSRQYDQTGGYTF.